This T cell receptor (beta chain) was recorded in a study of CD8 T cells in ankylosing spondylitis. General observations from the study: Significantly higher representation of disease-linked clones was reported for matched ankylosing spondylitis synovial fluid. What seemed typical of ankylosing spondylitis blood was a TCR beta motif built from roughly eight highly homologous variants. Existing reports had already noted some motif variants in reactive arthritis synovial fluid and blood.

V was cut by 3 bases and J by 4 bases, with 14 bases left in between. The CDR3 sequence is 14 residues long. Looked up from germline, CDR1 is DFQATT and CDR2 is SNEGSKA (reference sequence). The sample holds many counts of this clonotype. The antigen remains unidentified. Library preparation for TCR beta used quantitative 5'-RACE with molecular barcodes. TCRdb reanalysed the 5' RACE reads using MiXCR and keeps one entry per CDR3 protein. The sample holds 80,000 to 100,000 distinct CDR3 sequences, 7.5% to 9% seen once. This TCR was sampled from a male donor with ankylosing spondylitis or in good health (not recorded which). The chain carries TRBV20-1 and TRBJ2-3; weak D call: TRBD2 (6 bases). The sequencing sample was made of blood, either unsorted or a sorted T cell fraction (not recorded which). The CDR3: CSARPLGGSDTQYF. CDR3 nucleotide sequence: TGCAGTGCTAGGCCCTTGGGGGGATCAGATACGCAGTATTTT.